This record concerns one TCR beta chain sequence. What it recognizes is unknown. One junction end disagrees with the germline gene, perhaps due to a read error. CDR1 is LNHDA and CDR2 is SQIVND in the germline V gene (reference sequence). The CDR3 extends over 15 amino acids. Among the exclusions were patients with other autoimmune diseases, uncontrolled infections, pregnancy or lactation. This record belongs to a study of Graves' ophthalmopathy and Graves' hyperthyroidism. Study summary: Hyperthyroidism showing no ophthalmopathy within 18 months of follow-up was stable. Study-level points and caveats: Using 13 signatures, a model distinguished ophthalmopathy from stable hyperthyroidism, reaching around 87% sensitivity and approximately 84% specificity. The majority of expanded thyroid clonotypes above 0.001 frequency also occurred in blood.

TCR beta CDR3 regions were amplified from RNA transcripts. RT-PCR was first run with HTBI primers, then multiplex PCR in a second round. TCRdb reprocessed the multiplex PCR reads via MiXCR and lists one record per CDR3 protein. The sample holds about 590,000 distinct CDR3 sequences, roughly 40% seen once. Sequenced input: peripheral blood or thyroid tissue (not recorded which). The rearrangement uses TRBV19 and TRBJ1-4, with TRBD1 as a possible D gene (5 bases). This clonotype originated in an adult man with Graves' hyperthyroidism. CDR3 nucleotides: TGTGCCAGTAGCCCAACAGGTGCAACTAATGAAAGACTGTTTTTT. Protein: CASSPTGATNERLFF.